This T cell receptor beta chain was recovered during a study of CD4 T cells in relation to SARS-CoV-2 and coronaviruses (dated by TCRdb to the early 2020s). Regarding the research as a whole: The ViraFEST assay cultured PBMCs with antigen for under 13 days, then sequenced TCR beta CDR3s to find antigen-specific clonal expansions. An HIV-1 Nef peptide pool or a no-peptide culture served as the negative reference condition. HLA restriction was mapped for shared crossreactive spike epitopes using patient-derived lymphoblastoid cell lines. At the level of individual TCR clonotypes, the study evaluated whether memory CD4+ T cells crossreact between the spike proteins of SARS-CoV-2 and those of common cold coronaviruses. The Adaptive Biotechnologies TCR-sequencing kit was used to sequence samples from a few pre-COVID donors and the naive versus memory experiments, whereas other data were Illumina-based. Expansion assays from other donors in the study were sequenced with a different, Illumina-based TCR-beta assay. Study-wide findings and limitations: Memory CD4+ clonotypes crossrecognizing SARS-CoV-2 and at least one common cold coronavirus spike were found in around three fifths of donors. Since the crossreactivity analysis centred on spike protein, crossreactivity against other viral proteins was not assessed. Compared with monoreactive clones, crossreactive clones had significantly weaker SARS-CoV-2-driven expansion, a result consistent with antigenic imprinting. The study was constrained by small numbers of patients and of tested TCRs. Pre-pandemic and post-infection samples were not both contributed by any donor, so tracing of the source of pre-existing responses was limited.

CD4+ T cells from unexposed donors were collected before the COVID-19 pandemic (2011-2018). Following 10 days of culture, the EasySep CD4+ T cell isolation kit was used to isolate CD4+ T cells. Unexposed donor CD4+ T cells were tested for reactivity to SARS-CoV-2 S and N and four common cold coronavirus spike pools, as cell number allowed. PBMCs were cultured at a few million per well in IMDM supplemented with around 5% human AB serum and 10 IU/ml IL-2. Half of the culture medium was replaced with fresh IL-2-containing medium on days 3 and 7. Each peptide culture condition was generally run in triplicate replicate wells. Leukapheresis product for the unexposed donors was bought commercially. Ficoll-Paque PLUS gradient centrifugation was used to isolate PBMCs from leukapheresis product or whole blood. The PBMCs went either fresh into the expansion assay or into cryopreservation at -140 degrees C. The QIAamp Micro DNA Kit was used to extract genomic DNA from the CD4+ T cells.

Ends trimmed: V by 7 bases, J by 6 bases; bases unmatched to a gene: 3. The germline V gene sets CDR1 to SGHRS and CDR2 to YFSETQ. The CDR3 goes from the cysteine to the phenylalanine over 12 residues. Just the 36-base CDR3 DNA is kept, in frame starting at base 1. Preparation of the library involved the immunoSEQ multiplex PCR assay. Per the authors' processing: During preprocessing, nonproductive sequences were removed, as were CDR3s that did not start with C, did not end with F or W, or were shorter than 7 amino acids. Antigen-specific clonotypes were called with the MANAFEST web app, based on expansion relative to reference and other culture wells. A clone counted as positive if significantly expanded in 2 of 3 replicate wells versus the reference culture at FDR below 0.05. For a clone to be considered positive, significant expansion relative to all other tandem wells and an odds ratio above 5 were also required. After three terminal residues were trimmed from each end, CDR3 homology was quantified as pairwise Levenshtein distance using the stringdist R package. In its TCRdb copy, this immuneACCESS table keeps in-frame sequences only and misses some clones. Where compared with another copy, unresolved V genes explain less than half of these, and the others have no known cause. V and J calls and clone size are given by that table; D and trimming were obtained from the DNA. The sample data list about 18,000 clones, and approximately 77% of these were observed just once. Around 28% of the sample lies in the top ten.

Remarks on this clone: Its antigen is still unknown. The record has no base qualities; no much larger clone is one base away.

Specimen: CD4+ T cells from PBMCs, cultured in vitro. The sequence derives from a human donor in good health. The rearrangement combines TRBV5-1 with TRBJ2-7; the central 11 bases match TRBD2. The nucleotide sequence reads as follows: TGCGCCAGCGGGGGGACTAGCGGCGAGCAGTACTTC. Its protein is CASGGTSGEQYF.